This T cell receptor (beta chain) stems from a study of shared clonotypes between healthy human individuals. Regarding the study as a whole: Researchers found naive subsets generally carried larger estimated richness than memory subsets.

The donors, healthy adults who were HIV-negative, had experienced no recent acute infections or vaccinations. Notes on this clone: Its matching antigen is unknown.

The input for sorted-subset replicate PCRs was around 200 ng DNA, around 27,000 T cell genomes. Sequenced by immunoSEQ multiplex PCR; TCRdb stores in-frame clones only, minus some. Of about 2 million clones detected, 90% to 95% appear once; the ten largest clones hold roughly 0.13%. The CDR3 length is 15 residues. In germline, CDR1 is MNHNS, CDR2 SASEGT. J was trimmed by 5 bases and V by 7 bases; bases with no gene match: 13. The source is a man between 18 and 35 years old in good health. The chain carries TRBV6-1 and TRBJ2-5; 7 bases map to TRBD1. Sequenced sample: naive CD4+ T cells sorted from blood. Subset described: CD45RA+ positively selected. The CDR3 nucleotides read TGTGCCAGCATAAGGAACAGGGGATTCGGGGAGACCCAGTACTTC. Amino acids: CASIRNRGFGETQYF.